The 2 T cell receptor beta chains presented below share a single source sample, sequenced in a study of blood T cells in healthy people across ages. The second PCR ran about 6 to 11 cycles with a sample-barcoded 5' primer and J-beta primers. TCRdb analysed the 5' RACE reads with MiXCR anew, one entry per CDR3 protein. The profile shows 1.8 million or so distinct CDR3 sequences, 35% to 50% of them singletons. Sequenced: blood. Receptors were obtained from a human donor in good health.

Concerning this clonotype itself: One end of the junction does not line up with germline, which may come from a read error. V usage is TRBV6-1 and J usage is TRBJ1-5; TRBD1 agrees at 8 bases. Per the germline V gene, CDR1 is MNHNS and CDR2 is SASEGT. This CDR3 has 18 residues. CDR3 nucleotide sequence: TGTGCCAGCAGCCTCGCATCCCCACAGGGGGAAGGGCATCAACCCCAGCATTTT. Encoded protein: CASSLASPQGEGHQPQHF.

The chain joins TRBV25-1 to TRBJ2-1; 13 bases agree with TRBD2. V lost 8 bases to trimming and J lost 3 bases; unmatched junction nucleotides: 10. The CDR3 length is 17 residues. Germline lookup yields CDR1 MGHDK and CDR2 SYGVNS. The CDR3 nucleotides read TGTGCCAGCTCGGGACTAGCGGGGTATGTTGGCTACAATGAGCAGTTCTTC. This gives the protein CASSGLAGYVGYNEQFF.